The sequence of this T cell receptor beta chain was determined in a study of identical twins. General study findings and limits: Part of the zero-insertion signal could reflect confounding by invariant MAIT and iNKT cells.

This clonotype was seen more than once but under ten times. Its antigen is still unknown. Template switching added a universal primer binding site, and final cDNA carried unique molecular identifiers. TCRdb fed the 5' RACE reads into MiXCR, producing one record per CDR3 protein. The sample contains under 350,000 distinct CDR3 sequences, roughly 10% of which appear only once. The V end was cut by 0 bases, the J end by 5 bases, with 7 bases between. Germline assignment: CDR1 LGHNA and CDR2 YNFKEQ. This CDR3 is 14 amino acids long. This sample was also put to use in a study of yellow fever vaccine responses in identical twins.

This TCR was recovered from a woman younger than 35 in good health. This chain connects TRBV4-2 to TRBJ2-2; TRBD2 is a possible D gene (5 bases). The sample taken for sequencing was CD8+ T cells sorted from blood. For the CDR3, the DNA is TGTGCCAGCAGCCAAGAGCGGGCTACCGGGGAGCTGTTTTTT. It codes for CASSQERATGELFF.